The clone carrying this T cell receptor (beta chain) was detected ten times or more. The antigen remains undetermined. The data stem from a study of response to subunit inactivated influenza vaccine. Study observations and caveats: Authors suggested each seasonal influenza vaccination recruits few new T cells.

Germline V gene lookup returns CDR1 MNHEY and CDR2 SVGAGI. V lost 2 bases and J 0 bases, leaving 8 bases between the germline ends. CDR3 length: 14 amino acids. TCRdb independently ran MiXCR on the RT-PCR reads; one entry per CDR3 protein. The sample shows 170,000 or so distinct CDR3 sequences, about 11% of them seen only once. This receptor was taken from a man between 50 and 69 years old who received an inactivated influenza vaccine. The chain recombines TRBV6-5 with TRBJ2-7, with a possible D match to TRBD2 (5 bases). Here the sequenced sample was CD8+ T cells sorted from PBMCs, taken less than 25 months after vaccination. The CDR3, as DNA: TGTGCCAGCAGTTACGAGGGCAGCTCCTACGAGCAGTACTTC. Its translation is CASSYEGSSYEQYF.